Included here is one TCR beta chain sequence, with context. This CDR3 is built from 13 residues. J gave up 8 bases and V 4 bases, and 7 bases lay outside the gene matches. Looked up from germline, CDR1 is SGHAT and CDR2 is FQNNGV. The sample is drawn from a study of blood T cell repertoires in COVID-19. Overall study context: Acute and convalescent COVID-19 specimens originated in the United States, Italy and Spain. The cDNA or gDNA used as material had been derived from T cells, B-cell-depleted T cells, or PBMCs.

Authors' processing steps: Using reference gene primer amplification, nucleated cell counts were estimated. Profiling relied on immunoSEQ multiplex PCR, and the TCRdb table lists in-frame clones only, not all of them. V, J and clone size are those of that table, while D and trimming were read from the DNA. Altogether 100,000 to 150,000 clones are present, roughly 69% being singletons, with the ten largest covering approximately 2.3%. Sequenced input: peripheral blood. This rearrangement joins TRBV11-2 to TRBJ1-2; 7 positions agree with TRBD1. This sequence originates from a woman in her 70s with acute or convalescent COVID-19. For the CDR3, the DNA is TGTGCCAGCAGCTGGGACAGCCTTGGCGGCTACACCTTC. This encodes CASSWDSLGGYTF.